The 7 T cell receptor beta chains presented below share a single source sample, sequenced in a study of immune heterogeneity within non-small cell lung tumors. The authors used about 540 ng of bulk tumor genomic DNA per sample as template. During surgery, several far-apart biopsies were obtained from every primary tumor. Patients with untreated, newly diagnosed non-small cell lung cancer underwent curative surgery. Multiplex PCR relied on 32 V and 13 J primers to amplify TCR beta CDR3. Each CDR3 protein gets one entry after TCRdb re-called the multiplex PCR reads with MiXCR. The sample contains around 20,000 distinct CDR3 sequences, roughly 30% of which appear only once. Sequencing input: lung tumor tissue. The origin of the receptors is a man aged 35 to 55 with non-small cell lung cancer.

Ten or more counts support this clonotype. CDR3 region: CASKADRFSGNTIYF. CDR3 sequence (DNA): TGTGCCAGCAAAGCAGACCGGTTCTCTGGAAACACCATATATTTT. V gene TRBV27 combines with J gene TRBJ1-3; D is ambiguous. Trimming stripped 7 bases from V and 0 bases from J, with 13 bases between. CDR1 and CDR2 from the germline V gene are MNHEY and SMNVEV (reference sequence). There are 15 residues in the CDR3.

The CDR3 here is CASSRQRNTEAFF. Here the CDR3 DNA reads TGTGCCAGCAGCCGACAGAGAAACACTGAAGCTTTCTTT. The V call is TRBV11-2, the J call TRBJ1-1; D is perhaps TRBD1 (5 bases). This CDR3 region has 13 residues. Trimming removed 5 bases from V and 2 bases from J, with 9 bases in between. CDR1 is SGHAT, CDR2 FQNNGV, per germline.

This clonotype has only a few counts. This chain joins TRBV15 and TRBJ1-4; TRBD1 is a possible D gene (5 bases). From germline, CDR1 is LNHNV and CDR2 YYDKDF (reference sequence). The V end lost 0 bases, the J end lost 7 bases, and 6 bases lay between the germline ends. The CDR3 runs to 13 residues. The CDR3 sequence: CATSRDRVEKLFF. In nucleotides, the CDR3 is TGTGCCACCAGCAGAGACAGGGTTGAAAAACTGTTTTTT.

CDR3 in DNA: TGTGCCAGCAGCGTAATAGCGGGTGGAGGGGCCCAGTACTTC. Protein product: CASSVIAGGGAQYF. V is TRBV7-3 and J is TRBJ2-5, with 7 bases that match TRBD2. There are 14 residues in the CDR3. Per the germline V gene, CDR1 is SGHTA and CDR2 is FQGTGA. The trim removed 5 bases at V and 9 bases at J, leaving 12 bases unmatched. The complete variable domain, with remaining parts taken from reference TRBV7-3 and TRBJ2-5, reads GAGVSQTPSNKVTEKGKYVELRCDPISGHTALYWYRQSLGQGPEFLIYFQGTGAADDSGLPNDRFFAVRPEGSVSTLKIQRTERGDSAVYLCASSVIAGGGAQYFGPGTRLLVL.

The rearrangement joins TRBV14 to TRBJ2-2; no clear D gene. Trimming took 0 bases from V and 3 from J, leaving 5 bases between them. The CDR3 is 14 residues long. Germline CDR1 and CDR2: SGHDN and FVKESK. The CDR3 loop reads CASSQDPDTGELFF. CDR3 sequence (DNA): TGTGCCAGCAGCCAAGATCCCGACACCGGGGAGCTGTTTTTT.

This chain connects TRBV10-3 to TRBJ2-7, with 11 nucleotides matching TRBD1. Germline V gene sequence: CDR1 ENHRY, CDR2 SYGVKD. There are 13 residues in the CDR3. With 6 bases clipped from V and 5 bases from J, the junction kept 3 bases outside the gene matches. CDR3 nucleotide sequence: TGTGCCATCAGAGGACAGGGGGCTAACGAGCAGTACTTC. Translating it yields CAIRGQGANEQYF.

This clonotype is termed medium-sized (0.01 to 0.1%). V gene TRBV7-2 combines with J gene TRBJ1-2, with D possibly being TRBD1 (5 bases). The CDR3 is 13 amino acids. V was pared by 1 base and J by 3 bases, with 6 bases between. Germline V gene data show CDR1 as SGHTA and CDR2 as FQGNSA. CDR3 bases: TGTGCCAGCAGCTTAGAAGGGGACTATGGCTACACCTTC. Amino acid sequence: CASSLEGDYGYTF.